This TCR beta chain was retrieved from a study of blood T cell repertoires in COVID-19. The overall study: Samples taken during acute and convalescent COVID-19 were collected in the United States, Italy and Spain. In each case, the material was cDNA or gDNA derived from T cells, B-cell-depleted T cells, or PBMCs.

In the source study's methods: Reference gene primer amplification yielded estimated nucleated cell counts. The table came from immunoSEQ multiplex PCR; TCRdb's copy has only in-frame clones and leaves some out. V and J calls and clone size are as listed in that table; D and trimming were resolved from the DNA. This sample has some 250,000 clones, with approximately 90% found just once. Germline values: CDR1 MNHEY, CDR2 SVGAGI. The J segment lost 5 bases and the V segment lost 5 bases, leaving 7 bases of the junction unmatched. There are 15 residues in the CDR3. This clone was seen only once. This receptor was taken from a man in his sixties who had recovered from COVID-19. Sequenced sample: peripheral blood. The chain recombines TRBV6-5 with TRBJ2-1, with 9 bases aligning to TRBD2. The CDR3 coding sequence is TGTGCCAGCAGTATGGGACAGCGGGGGGACAATGAGCAGTTCTTC. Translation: CASSMGQRGDNEQFF.